The 7 T cell receptor beta chains below come from one sample, sequenced in a study of T-cell reconstitution after alpha-beta-depleted transplantation in children. Preparation of the TCRbeta library involved a method that used unique molecular identifiers. TCRdb used MiXCR to reprocess the PCR reads, holding one entry per CDR3 protein. The table includes under 450,000 distinct CDR3 sequences, more than 10% detected once. Sequences were derived from PBMCs, sampled from the stem cell graft. Receptors were obtained from a human donor who donated a stem cell graft to a child with Fanconi anemia.

The chain is built from TRBV6-1 and TRBJ1-6; D ambiguous. Germline assignment: CDR1 MNHNS and CDR2 SASEGT. This CDR3 has 14 residues. Trimming removed 0 bases at V and 10 bases at J, with 10 bases between. Here the CDR3 reads CASSEANVRSPLHF. The CDR3 region has the DNA TGTGCCAGCAGTGAAGCAAACGTTCGATCACCCCTCCACTTT.

J is TRBJ1-6 and V is TRBV12-3 or TRBV12-4; tentative D call: TRBD1 (6 bases). V was trimmed by 5 bases and J by 4 bases, leaving 15 bases between them. This CDR3 comprises 16 residues. CDR3 amino acids: CASSKQGQRYNSPLHF. The CDR3 nucleotides read TGTGCCAGCAGTAAACAAGGACAGCGATATAATTCACCCCTCCACTTT.

This clonotype was counted ten times or more. V and J are TRBV3-1 and TRBJ2-1; unclear D gene. Germline CDR1 LGHDT, CDR2 YNNKEL (reference sequence). The CDR3 sequence is 15 residues long. With 1 base removed from V and 6 bases from J, the gap between germline ends came to 13 bases. In nucleotides, the CDR3 is TGTGCCAGCAGCCAAGGAGGTCTTATGCTCAATGAGCAGTTCTTC. It is translated as CASSQGGLMLNEQFF.

This chain connects TRBV27 to TRBJ2-7; 8 nucleotides align to TRBD1. Unmatched junction bases numbered 6, after V lost 1 base and J lost 4 bases. This CDR3 spans 15 amino acids. Germline V lookup: CDR1 MNHEY, CDR2 SMNVEV (reference sequence). In nucleotides, the CDR3 is TGTGCCAGCAGTTTATACAGGGGGAAAGTTTACGAGCAGTACTTC. Translated: CASSLYRGKVYEQYF.

V is TRBV5-1 and J is TRBJ1-2, with D possibly matching TRBD1 (6 bases). The CDR3 spans 13 residues. V lost 0 bases to trimming and J lost 8 bases, with 11 bases between them. In germline, CDR1 is SGHRS, CDR2 YFSETQ. The DNA of the CDR3 is TGCGCCAGCAGCTTGGACGGCGGGGGCGGCTACACCTTC. It specifies CASSLDGGGGYTF. The full variable domain, its missing parts supplied by reference TRBV5-1 and TRBJ1-2, is KAGVTQTPRYLIKTRGQQVTLSCSPISGHRSVSWYQQTPGQGLQFLFEYFSETQRNKGNFPGRFSGRQFSNSRSEMNVSTLELGDSALYLCASSLDGGGGYTFGSGTRLTVV.

This chain links TRBV14 with TRBJ2-1, with D unresolved. With 3 bases removed from V and 4 bases from J, the gap between germline ends came to 10 bases. Germline V CDR1 and CDR2: SGHDN, FVKESK. The length of the CDR3 is 14 residues. The CDR3 protein is CASSQTLPYNEQFF. In DNA form, the CDR3 reads TGTGCCAGCAGCCAGACGCTTCCGTACAATGAGCAGTTCTTC.

This clonotype has at least ten counts. The chain is built from TRBV7-2 and TRBJ2-2; D tentatively reads TRBD1 or TRBD2 (7 bases each). The CDR3 has 17 residues. Trimming shortened V by 6 bases and J by 4 bases, and 21 bases separated the two germline ends. CDR1 SGHTA and CDR2 FQGNSA come from the germline V gene. This CDR3 reads CASRFQGRGRATGELFF. CDR3 coding DNA: TGTGCCAGCAGGTTCCAGGGGAGGGGGCGTGCCACCGGGGAGCTGTTTTTT.